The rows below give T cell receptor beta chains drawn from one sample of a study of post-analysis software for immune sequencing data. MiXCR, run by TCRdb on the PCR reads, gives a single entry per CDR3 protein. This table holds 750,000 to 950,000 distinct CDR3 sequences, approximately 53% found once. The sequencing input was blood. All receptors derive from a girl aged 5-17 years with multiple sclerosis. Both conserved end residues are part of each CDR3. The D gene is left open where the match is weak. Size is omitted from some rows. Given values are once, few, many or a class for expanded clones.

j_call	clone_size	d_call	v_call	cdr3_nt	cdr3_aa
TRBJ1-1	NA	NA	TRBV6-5	TGTGCCAGCAGCCCCTGGGGGCAGGGGAGGACTGAAGCTTTCTTT	CASSPWGQGRTEAFF
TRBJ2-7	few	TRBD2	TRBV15	TGTGCCACCAGCATAAGGGCGGGAGGCGAGCAGTACTTC	CATSIRAGGEQYF
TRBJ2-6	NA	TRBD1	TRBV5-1	TGCGCCCAAAGATGGGACAGGGTTTCTGGGGCCAACGTCCTGACTTTC	CAQRWDRVSGANVLTF
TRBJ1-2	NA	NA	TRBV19	TGTGCCAGTACCCCGGGACCGGGAGGCTATGGCTACACCTTC	CASTPGPGGYGYTF
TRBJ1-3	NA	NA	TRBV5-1	TGCGCCAGCAGCGCGGGACACTCTGGAAACACCATATATTTT	CASSAGHSGNTIYF
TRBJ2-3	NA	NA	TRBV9	TGTGCCAGCAGCGCCCAGGGACCAGATACGCAGTATTTT	CASSAQGPDTQYF
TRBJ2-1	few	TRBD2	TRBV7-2	TGTGCCAGCAGCTTAAGACTAGCGGGAGGACTCCTCGATGAGCAGTTCTTC	CASSLRLAGGLLDEQFF
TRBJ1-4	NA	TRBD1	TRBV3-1	TGTGCCAGCAGGGGACAGGTCGGTGAAAAACTGTTTTTT	CASRGQVGEKLFF
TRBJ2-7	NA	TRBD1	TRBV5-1	TGCGCCAGCAGCGCCCAGACAGGGGTCGGCGAGCAGTACTTC	CASSAQTGVGEQYF
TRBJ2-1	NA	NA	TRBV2	TGTGCCAGCAGTGACCTAGGGTTTAGGAATGAGCAGTTCTTC	CASSDLGFRNEQFF
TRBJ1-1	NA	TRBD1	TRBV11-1	TGTGCCAGCAGCGCGGACAGGGGATGGACTGAAGCTTTCTTT	CASSADRGWTEAFF
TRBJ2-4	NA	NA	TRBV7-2	TGTGCCAGCAGCTTGGGCGGGAAGGGGGTTTGGGAAAACATTCAGTACTTC	CASSLGGKGVWENIQYF
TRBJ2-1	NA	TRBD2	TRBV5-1	TGCGCCAGCAGCTACACCGGGACTAACTCCTACAATGAGCAGTTCTTC	CASSYTGTNSYNEQFF
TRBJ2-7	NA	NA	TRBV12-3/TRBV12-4	TGTGCCAGCAGTTTACAGGGACCGGGGGAGCAGTACTTC	CASSLQGPGEQYF
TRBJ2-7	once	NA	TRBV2	TGTGCCAGCACATCAGGTTTCAACTACGAGCAGTACTTC	CASTSGFNYEQYF
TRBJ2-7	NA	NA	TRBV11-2	TGTGCCAGCAGCTTAGATCTGGCCTCCCGCGAGCAGTACTTC	CASSLDLASREQYF
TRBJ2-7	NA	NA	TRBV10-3	TGTGCCATCAGTGAGTCGCGTTGGCCAGCCTCCTACGAGCAGTACTTC	CAISESRWPASYEQYF
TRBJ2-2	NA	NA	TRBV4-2	TGTGCCAGCAGCCAAGTTTCTTTACCCGGGGAGCTGTTTTTT	CASSQVSLPGELFF
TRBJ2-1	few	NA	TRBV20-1	TGCAGTGCTAGAGAAGGAGGGCCTGGGCAGTTCTTC	CSAREGGPGQFF
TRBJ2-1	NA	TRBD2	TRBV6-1	TGTGCCAGCAGTGAAGCCCGGCTAGCGGGCGGAGAGCAGTTCTTC	CASSEARLAGGEQFF
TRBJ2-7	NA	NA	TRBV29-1	TGCAGCGTTGCCCCAGCGGACTACAATGAGCAGTACTTC	CSVAPADYNEQYF
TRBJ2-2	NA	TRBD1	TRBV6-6	TGTGCCAGCAGTTACCATGCCCGGACAGGGCTTACCGGGGAGCTGTTTTTT	CASSYHARTGLTGELFF
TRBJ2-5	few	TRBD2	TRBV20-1	TGCAGTGCTAGGGAGGCGGGAGGCATTCAAGAGACCCAGTACTTC	CSAREAGGIQETQYF
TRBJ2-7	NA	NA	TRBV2	TGTGCCAGCAGTGTATCAACCGTCACCTACGAGCAGTACTTC	CASSVSTVTYEQYF
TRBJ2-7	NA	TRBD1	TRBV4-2	TGTGCCAGCAGCCAAGAATCTGGGACAGGGTATGAGCAGTACTTC	CASSQESGTGYEQYF
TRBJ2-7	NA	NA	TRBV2	TGTGCCAGCAGGGAGGACTTCCGGAGCTCCTACGAGCAGTACTTC	CASREDFRSSYEQYF
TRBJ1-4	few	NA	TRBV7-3	TGTGCCAGCAGCCCGAGGATTAATGAAAAACTGTTTTTT	CASSPRINEKLFF
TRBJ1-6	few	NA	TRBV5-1	TGCGCCAGCAGCTCCGGATGGGCCTTAGATTCACCCCTCCACTTT	CASSSGWALDSPLHF
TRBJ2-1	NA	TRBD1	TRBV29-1	TGCAGCGCCTACCGGGACAGGGGGGGTATGGAGTTCTTC	CSAYRDRGGMEFF
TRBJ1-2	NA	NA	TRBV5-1	TGCGCCAGCAGCGGCCGGGACGGTAGTTACACCTTC	CASSGRDGSYTF
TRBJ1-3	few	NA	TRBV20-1	TGCAGTGCTAGAAGGACAGCGGAGGGAAACACCATATATTTT	CSARRTAEGNTIYF
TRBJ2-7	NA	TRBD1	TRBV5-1	TGCGCCAGCAGCTTCCGGGACAGGGTTACGGGCTACGAGCAGTACTTC	CASSFRDRVTGYEQYF
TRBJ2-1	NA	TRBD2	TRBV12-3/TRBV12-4	TGTGCCAGCAGTTCCCCTGCCGGACTAGCGTGGAATGAGCAGTTCTTC	CASSSPAGLAWNEQFF
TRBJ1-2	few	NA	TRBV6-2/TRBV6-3	TGTGCCAGCAGTTACCTTCTGGGAGCCCCAACTAACTATGGCTACACCTTC	CASSYLLGAPTNYGYTF
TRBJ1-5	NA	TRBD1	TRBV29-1	TGCAGCGTTAGGACAGGACTCCATCAGCCCCAGCATTTT	CSVRTGLHQPQHF
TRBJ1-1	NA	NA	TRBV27	TGTGCCAGCAGCTACAGGGTAGGTAGCACTGAAGCTTTCTTT	CASSYRVGSTEAFF
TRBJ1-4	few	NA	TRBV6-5	TGTGCCAGCAGCGGGTGGGGGCCTAATGAAAAACTGTTTTTT	CASSGWGPNEKLFF
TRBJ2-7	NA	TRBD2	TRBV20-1	TGCAGTGCTAGAGATCCGGCTAGCGGAACCTACGAGCAGTACTTC	CSARDPASGTYEQYF
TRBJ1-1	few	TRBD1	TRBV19	TGTGCCAGTAGCGGACAGGGGCGCACTGAAGCTTTCTTT	CASSGQGRTEAFF
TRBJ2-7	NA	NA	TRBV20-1	TGCAGTGCTAGAGTCCCCGGCGGGGAGCAGTACTTC	CSARVPGGEQYF
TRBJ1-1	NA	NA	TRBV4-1	TGCGCCAGCAGCCAAGATCGGAGGTACACTGAAGCTTTCTTT	CASSQDRRYTEAFF
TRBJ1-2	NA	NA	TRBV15	TGTGCCACCAGCAGAGAGGGTTCCCTCTATGGCTACACCTTC	CATSREGSLYGYTF
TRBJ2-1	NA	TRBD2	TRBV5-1	TGCGCCAGCAGCGAAATCCTAGCGGGGTCGATCGATGAGCAGTTCTTC	CASSEILAGSIDEQFF
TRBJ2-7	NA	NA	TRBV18	TGTGCCAGCTCACCTACCAGGGTAACCTACGAGCAGTACTTC	CASSPTRVTYEQYF
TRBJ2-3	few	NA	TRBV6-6	TGTGCCAGCAGTTTCTCTCAGGTGGATACGCAGTATTTT	CASSFSQVDTQYF
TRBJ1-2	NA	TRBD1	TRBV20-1	TGCAGTGCTAGAGATACAGGGGTCTATGGCTACACCTTC	CSARDTGVYGYTF
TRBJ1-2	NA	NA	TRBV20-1	TGCAGTGCTGGGAAGGGCAGGGATCGTGGCTATGGCTACACCTTC	CSAGKGRDRGYGYTF
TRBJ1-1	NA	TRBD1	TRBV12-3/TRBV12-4	TGTGCCAGCAGACTAGACAGGGGCCGTCCCATGAACACTGAAGCTTTCTTT	CASRLDRGRPMNTEAFF